The rows below give T cell receptor beta chains drawn from one sample of a study of control samples from healthy donors and cancer patients. Method: immunoSEQ multiplex PCR; TCRdb's copy keeps in-frame clones and lacks some. The sample holds about 110,000 clones, about 80% seen once. Sequencing was performed on blood. The receptors shown here come from a man aged 18 to 29 in good health. CDR3s include the opening cysteine and the closing phenylalanine or tryptophan. The D gene is left open where the match is weak. Rows give clone size only sometimes, using once, few, many, or a class for an expanded clone.

abundance | j_gene | v_gene | d_gene | CDR3aa | CDR3nt
NA | TRBJ1-1 | TRBV19 | TRBD1 | CASMEGQIEAFF | TGTGCCAGTATGGAGGGACAGATTGAAGCTTTCTTT
NA | TRBJ1-1 | TRBV5-5 | NA | CASSSTNTGREAAFF | TGTGCCAGCAGCTCGACCAATACAGGGCGGGAGGCTGCTTTCTTT
NA | TRBJ2-3 | TRBV27 | NA | CASTFGASTDTQYF | TGTGCCAGCACCTTCGGGGCTAGCACAGATACGCAGTATTTT
NA | TRBJ2-2 | TRBV9 | NA | CASSLLSVGAGTGELFF | TGTGCCAGCAGCCTTCTTTCGGTAGGGGCCGGCACCGGGGAGCTGTTTTTT
NA | TRBJ2-5 | TRBV5-4 | NA | CASSLAYGAQETQYF | TGTGCCAGCAGCTTGGCCTATGGGGCCCAAGAGACCCAGTACTTC
few | TRBJ1-2 | TRBV5-6 | NA | CASSSMGPDYGYTF | TGTGCCAGCAGCTCAATGGGCCCAGACTATGGCTACACCTTC
NA | TRBJ1-2 | TRBV14 | TRBD1 | CASSPTGGSVYSNYGYTF | TGTGCCAGCAGCCCGACAGGGGGCTCTGTTTATTCTAACTATGGCTACACCTTC
NA | TRBJ2-1 | TRBV25-1 | NA | CASSEFGDGSYNEQFF | TGTGCCAGCAGTGAATTTGGGGACGGATCCTACAATGAGCAGTTCTTC
NA | TRBJ1-2 | TRBV7-9 | NA | CASSLWGDYYGYTF | TGTGCCAGCAGCCTGTGGGGGGACTACTATGGCTACACCTTC
NA | TRBJ2-7 | TRBV7-9 | NA | CASAIFPSYEQYF | TGTGCCAGCGCGATTTTCCCCTCCTACGAGCAGTACTTC
NA | TRBJ1-1 | TRBV28 | TRBD1 | CASSRLTGMNTEAFF | TGTGCCAGCAGTCGGTTGACAGGGATGAACACTGAAGCTTTCTTT
NA | TRBJ2-3 | TRBV18 | NA | CASSPTDTRDTQYF | TGTGCCAGCTCACCCACGGACACGAGAGATACGCAGTATTTT
NA | TRBJ2-1 | TRBV7-8 | NA | CASSPTSNGDEQFF | TGTGCCAGCAGCCCGACTAGTAATGGGGATGAGCAGTTCTTC
NA | TRBJ1-1 | TRBV20-1 | NA | CSASTGQNTEAFF | TGCAGTGCTAGTACGGGTCAGAACACTGAAGCTTTCTTT
NA | TRBJ1-5 | TRBV7-8 | NA | CASSLPEKGQPQHF | TGTGCCAGCAGCTTGCCCGAAAAGGGACAGCCCCAGCATTTT
NA | TRBJ2-7 | TRBV4-1 | NA | CASSQGFESEQYF | TGCGCCAGCAGCCAAGGATTCGAAAGCGAGCAGTACTTC
NA | TRBJ1-2 | TRBV10-3 | NA | CASWRRGGPNYGYTF | TGTGCCTCGTGGCGCAGAGGGGGGCCTAACTATGGCTACACCTTC
NA | TRBJ2-2 | TRBV27 | NA | CASSLSTANTGELFF | TGTGCCAGCAGTTTGTCTACAGCGAACACCGGGGAGCTGTTTTTT
NA | TRBJ1-5 | TRBV19 | NA | CATDLGGNQPQHF | TGTGCCACCGACCTGGGGGGCAATCAGCCCCAGCATTTT
NA | TRBJ2-7 | TRBV9 | NA | CASSVGQGGSEQYF | TGTGCCAGCAGCGTAGGCCAGGGTGGCAGCGAGCAGTACTTC
once | TRBJ2-3 | TRBV4-2 | TRBD2 | CASSQVTSGAGTDTQYF | TGTGCCAGCAGCCAGGTGACTAGCGGGGCTGGCACAGATACGCAGTATTTT
NA | TRBJ1-6 | TRBV3-1/TRBV3-2 | NA | CASSHRGNSPLHF | TGTGCCAGCAGCCATAGAGGGAATTCACCCCTCCACTTT
NA | TRBJ2-3 | TRBV30 | TRBD2 | CAWSGTSGGITQYF | TGTGCCTGGAGCGGCACTAGCGGGGGAATTACGCAGTATTTT
NA | TRBJ2-5 | TRBV5-8 | TRBD1 | CASSSDRVHQETQYF | TGTGCCAGCAGTTCCGACAGGGTACATCAAGAGACCCAGTACTTC
few | TRBJ1-1 | TRBV6-2/TRBV6-3 | NA | CASSYSLNTEAFF | TGTGCCAGCAGTTACTCGCTGAACACTGAAGCTTTCTTT
once | TRBJ2-5 | TRBV3-1/TRBV3-2 | NA | CASSQECWRGGDETQYF | TGTGCCAGCAGCCAAGAGTGTTGGAGGGGGGGCGACGAGACCCAGTACTTC
NA | TRBJ2-1 | TRBV4-2 | TRBD1 | CASSQDRGQASYNEQFF | TGTGCCAGCAGCCAAGATAGGGGACAGGCCTCCTACAATGAGCAGTTCTTC
NA | TRBJ2-2 | TRBV24-1 | TRBD2 | CATRGWGRGGRTGELFF | TGTGCCACCAGGGGGTGGGGGCGGGGGGGCCGCACCGGGGAGCTGTTTTTT
NA | TRBJ2-1 | TRBV21-1 | NA | CASDQWRREQFF | TGTGCCAGCGATCAGTGGAGGAGAGAGCAGTTCTTC
NA | TRBJ1-2 | TRBV19 | TRBD1 | CASSITGVRYGYTF | TGTGCCAGTAGTATAACAGGGGTCAGGTATGGCTACACCTTC
NA | TRBJ2-1 | TRBV5-6 | NA | CASSRDPGGSEQFF | TGTGCCAGCAGCCGCGACCCCGGGGGAAGTGAGCAGTTCTTC
once | TRBJ1-2 | TRBV25-1 | NA | CASSESWSGGGGYTF | TGTGCCAGCAGTGAATCGTGGTCCGGGGGTGGTGGCTACACCTTC
NA | TRBJ2-3 | TRBV4-2 | NA | CASSGESSSTDTQYF | TGTGCCAGCAGCGGGGAAAGCTCTAGCACAGATACGCAGTATTTT